The 27 T cell receptor beta chains in this list originate from one sample, sequenced in a study of blood T cell repertoires in COVID-19. TCRdb's table, derived via immunoSEQ multiplex PCR, lists solely in-frame clones and lacks some. The repertoire includes roughly 250,000 clones, approximately 81% of them detected once, and roughly 2.9% sits in the top ten. Input material: peripheral blood. Source of these receptors: a woman aged 60 to 75 with active or convalescent COVID-19.

The V call is TRBV12-3 or TRBV12-4, the J call TRBJ2-7; 7 nucleotides match TRBD1. The length of the CDR3 is 13 residues. After removal of 6 bases from V and 12 bases from J, the junction contained 14 bases not matched to a gene. The CDR3 DNA is TGTGCCAGCAGCTCCGGGACAGTTCAAGGGCGGTACTTC. Encoded protein: CASSSGTVQGRYF.

The V call is TRBV14, the J call TRBJ1-2, with D possibly TRBD1 on 5 matching bases. Trimming shortened V by 4 bases and J by 4 bases, and 13 bases separated the two germline ends. Germline V CDR1 and CDR2: SGHDN, FVKESK. CDR3 size: 14 residues. Here the CDR3 reads CASSPRGVTYGYTF. CDR3 DNA: TGTGCCAGCAGCCCCCGGGGGGTTACCTATGGCTACACCTTC.

This chain connects TRBV3-1 (or the pseudogene TRBV3-2) to TRBJ1-1, with 7 bases fitting TRBD1. Trimming removed 0 bases from V and 0 bases from J; junction bases left unmatched: 4. There are 16 residues in the CDR3. In germline, CDR1 is LGHDT, CDR2 YNNKEL (reference sequence). This CDR3 is CASSQDLTGLNTEAFF. As DNA, the CDR3 is TGTGCCAGCAGCCAAGATCTGACAGGGCTGAACACTGAAGCTTTCTTT.

The chain uses TRBV6-2 or TRBV6-3 and TRBJ2-3; D uncertain. CDR3 length: 12 amino acids. Germline V gene data show CDR1 as MNHEY and CDR2 as SVGEGT. Trimming removed 6 bases from V and 2 bases from J, with 6 bases in between. This chain's CDR3 is CASSPHTDTQYF. The CDR3 nucleotides read TGTGCCAGCAGCCCACACACAGATACGCAGTATTTT.

The V call is TRBV28, the J call TRBJ2-2; 9 bases map to TRBD1. The V and J ends lost 5 bases and 1 base, in that order; junction bases with no gene match: 5. The CDR3 contains 16 residues. The V gene's germline CDR1 is MDHEN and CDR2 SYDVKM. The CDR3 region has the DNA TGTGCCAGCAGTCCCGGGACAGGGTGGAACACCGGGGAGCTGTTTTTT. This sequence encodes CASSPGTGWNTGELFF.

The V and J genes are TRBV6-2 or TRBV6-3 and TRBJ2-7, with a tentative D call TRBD2 (5 bases). Germline V gene data show CDR1 as MNHEY and CDR2 as SVGEGT. V was clipped by 5 bases and J by 6 bases, with 14 bases between them. The length of the CDR3 is 13 residues. CDR3 in amino acids: CASSRAISAEQYF. The CDR3 bases are TGTGCCAGCAGTCGTGCTATTAGCGCCGAGCAGTACTTC.

The rearrangement uses TRBV6-4 and TRBJ2-3; 13 bases fit TRBD2. V lost 3 bases to trimming and J lost 8 bases; unmatched junction nucleotides: 2. Germline-derived CDR1 and CDR2 are MRHNA and SNTAGT. The CDR3 is made up of 14 amino acids. The CDR3 here is CASSETSGGATQYF. The CDR3, as DNA: TGTGCCAGCAGTGAAACTAGCGGGGGGGCTACGCAGTATTTT.

This chain connects TRBV3-1 (or the pseudogene TRBV3-2) to TRBJ1-2; D uncertain. CDR1 LGHDT and CDR2 YNNKEL come from the germline V gene (reference sequence). The CDR3 is 16 residues long. Trimming removed 0 bases at V and 7 bases at J, with 18 bases between. CDR3 sequence: CASSQDRLAVPGGYTF. In DNA, the CDR3 is TGTGCCAGCAGCCAAGATCGGCTCGCGGTCCCGGGTGGCTACACCTTC.

As concerns this clone: One end of the junction varies from germline; a read error may be responsible. The rearrangement joins TRBV7-9 to TRBJ2-5, with D unclear. Germline CDR1 and CDR2: SEHNR and FQNEAQ (reference sequence). The CDR3 sequence is 13 residues long. In DNA, the CDR3 is TGTGCCAGCAGCTTAGTAGAGGAGCGCCTAGTGCACTTC. This gives the protein CASSLVEERLVHF.

J is TRBJ2-7 and V is TRBV4-3; 13 bases line up with TRBD2. J lost 4 bases, V lost 4 bases, and 4 bases had no gene match. Germline CDR1 is LGHNA and CDR2 is YSLEER. The CDR3 is made up of 15 amino acids. CDR3 in DNA: TGCGCCAGCAGCCCAACTAGCGGGGGGGAGTACGAGCAGTACTTC. As protein: CASSPTSGGEYEQYF.

V usage is TRBV18 and J usage is TRBJ1-1, with D possibly TRBD1 on 6 matching bases. CDR1 KGHSH and CDR2 LQKENI come from the germline V gene. The length of the CDR3 is 15 residues. Deletions cut 2 bases from V and 7 bases from J, with 17 bases between. The CDR3 region is CASSPSADSFYEAFF. In DNA form, the CDR3 reads TGTGCCAGCTCACCATCAGCGGACAGTTTTTATGAAGCTTTCTTT. Full variable domain (outside the CDR3, taken from reference TRBV18 and TRBJ1-1): NAGVMQNPRHLVRRRGQEARLRCSPMKGHSHVYWYRQLPEEGLKFMVYLQKENIIDESGMPKERFSAEFPKEGPSILRIQQVVRGDSAAYFCASSPSADSFYEAFFGQGTRLTVV.

The chain combines TRBV5-1 with TRBJ2-3; D possibly corresponds to TRBD2 (5 bases). Germline V gives CDR1 SGHRS, CDR2 YFSETQ. The V gene lost 0 bases and the J gene lost 3 bases, with 8 bases spanning the gap. This CDR3 has 14 residues. CDR3 nucleotides: TGCGCCAGCAGCTTGGCCGGGAAAACAGATACGCAGTATTTT. Translation gives CASSLAGKTDTQYF.

V usage is TRBV6-4 and J usage is TRBJ1-4; TRBD1 is a possible D gene (6 bases). Germline values: CDR1 MRHNA, CDR2 SNTAGT. Trimming left V 6 bases short and J 4 bases short, with 15 bases between. The CDR3 spans 15 residues. In DNA form, the CDR3 reads TGTGCCAGCAGGCTCAGACAGGTGGATAATGAAAAACTGTTTTTT. As protein: CASRLRQVDNEKLFF.

The V gene is TRBV7-9, the J gene TRBJ2-5, with 10 bases fitting TRBD1. The CDR3 sequence is 14 residues long. The ends lost 4 bases at V and 4 bases at J; junction bases unmatched: 3. The germline V gene encodes CDR1 SEHNR and CDR2 FQNEAQ (reference sequence). In DNA, the CDR3 is TGTGCCAGCAGCTACGACAGGGGGCCAGAGACCCAGTACTTC. Protein: CASSYDRGPETQYF. Full variable domain (outside the CDR3, taken from reference TRBV7-9 and TRBJ2-5): DTGVSQNPRHKITKRGQNVTFRCDPISEHNRLYWYRQTLGQGPEFLTYFQNEAQLEKSRLLSDRFSAERPKGSFSTLEIQRTEQGDSAMYLCASSYDRGPETQYFGPGTRLLVL.

The gene calls are TRBV19 and TRBJ1-5, with D perhaps TRBD1 (6 bases). Trimming took 7 bases from V and 6 from J, leaving 16 bases between them. In germline, CDR1 is LNHDA, CDR2 SQIVND (reference sequence). The CDR3 is 14 residues long. This CDR3 reads CASTVPGGRQPQHF. CDR3 DNA sequence: TGTGCCAGTACGGTTCCGGGGGGCCGTCAGCCCCAGCATTTT.

V and J are TRBV28 and TRBJ1-2; the D is unclear. CDR3 length equals 12 residues. The ends were cut back, 2 bases at V and 4 bases at J, with 5 bases in the middle. Per germline, CDR1 MDHEN and CDR2 SYDVKM. CDR3 loop: CASSLTGYGYTF. The CDR3 DNA reads TGTGCCAGCAGTTTAACGGGCTATGGCTACACCTTC.

This clone was counted a few times. The gene calls are TRBV25-1 and TRBJ1-1; D possibly corresponds to TRBD1 (6 bases). The CDR3 consists of 15 residues. V lost 2 bases, J lost 2 bases, and 12 bases lay in between. Germline V gives CDR1 MGHDK, CDR2 SYGVNS. For the CDR3, the DNA is TGTGCCAGCAGTGAAACAGGGAGAGAAAACACTGAAGCTTTCTTT. This codes for CASSETGRENTEAFF.

V gene TRBV5-6 combines with J gene TRBJ2-1; TRBD1 matches at 11 bases. Germline loops: CDR1 SGHDT, CDR2 YYEEEE. J lost 3 bases, V lost 4 bases, and 6 bases had no gene match. The CDR3 spans 16 residues. The chain's CDR3 is CASSISGTGGYNEQFF. The CDR3 coding sequence is TGTGCCAGCAGCATCTCCGGGACAGGGGGCTACAATGAGCAGTTCTTC.

The rearrangement links TRBV18 to TRBJ1-2; 7 bases agree with TRBD1. Germline V lookup: CDR1 KGHSH, CDR2 LQKENI. The CDR3 runs 11 residues. The trim removed 6 bases at V and 10 bases at J, leaving 5 bases unmatched. The DNA for the CDR3 is TGTGCCAGCTCCGACAGGGCTGTCTACACCTTC. This gives the protein CASSDRAVYTF.

The rearrangement links TRBV27 to TRBJ2-7; D possibly corresponds to TRBD2 (6 bases). Germline V gene data show CDR1 as MNHEY and CDR2 as SMNVEV (reference sequence). This CDR3 has 14 amino acids. V was cut by 0 bases and J by 3 bases, with 9 bases left in between. CDR3 protein: CASSLSGTFYEQYF. For the CDR3, the DNA is TGTGCCAGCAGTTTATCGGGGACTTTCTACGAGCAGTACTTC.

The chain employs TRBV7-2 and TRBJ1-4; 10 bases are shared with TRBD1. The CDR3 totals 14 residues. CDR1 is SGHTA and CDR2 is FQGNSA in the germline V gene. After removal of 5 bases from V and 8 bases from J, the junction contained 5 bases not matched to a gene. In DNA, the CDR3 is TGTGCCAGCAGCCGGGACAGGGGAGAGGAAAAACTGTTTTTT. Its translation: CASSRDRGEEKLFF.

J is TRBJ2-1 and V is TRBV2; 11 bases map to TRBD2. Trimming at V came to 7 bases and at J to 8 bases, leaving 10 bases not matched to a gene. CDR1 and CDR2 (germline): SNHLY, FYNNEI. This CDR3 has 15 residues. The CDR3, as DNA: TGTGCCAGCACCCAGGGGTTAGCGGGGGGGCATGAGCAGTTCTTC. This translates into CASTQGLAGGHEQFF.

The rearrangement joins TRBV27 to TRBJ1-2; 9 bases match TRBD1. Unmatched junction bases numbered 1, after V lost 5 bases and J lost 6 bases. The CDR3 runs to 12 residues. Germline V CDR1 and CDR2: MNHEY, SMNVEV (reference sequence). This CDR3 reads CASSGTGNGYTF. The CDR3 coding sequence is TGTGCCAGCAGTGGGACAGGGAATGGCTACACCTTC.

The chain combines TRBV2 with TRBJ2-2; a weak D match, TRBD1 (6 bases). The CDR3 contains 16 residues. CDR1 SNHLY and CDR2 FYNNEI come from the germline V gene. V lost 4 bases and J 0 bases, leaving 12 bases between the germline ends. The CDR3 reads CASSARTGTNTGELFF. The CDR3 DNA reads TGTGCCAGCAGTGCTAGAACAGGGACGAACACCGGGGAGCTGTTTTTT.

The chain couples TRBV18 to TRBJ1-2, with D unclear. From germline, CDR1 is KGHSH and CDR2 LQKENI. The CDR3 extends over 14 amino acids. V was pared by 5 bases and J by 0 bases, with 10 bases between. The CDR3 coding sequence is TGTGCCAGCTCAGAGGGCGAAGCTAACTATGGCTACACCTTC. This gives the protein CASSEGEANYGYTF.

This clone was seen a handful of times. The V call is TRBV9, the J call TRBJ2-2; D ambiguous. V dropped 1 base and J dropped 3 bases, with 13 bases sitting between them. This CDR3 spans 16 amino acids. Germline V gene data show CDR1 as SGDLS and CDR2 as YYNGEE. The CDR3 loop reads CASSVTHETDTGELFF. In DNA, the CDR3 is TGTGCCAGCAGCGTAACCCACGAAACAGACACCGGGGAGCTGTTTTTT.

The chain uses TRBV18 and TRBJ1-1; D is uncertain. Per the germline V gene, CDR1 is KGHSH and CDR2 is LQKENI. The CDR3 is 17 amino acids. V gave up 3 bases and J gave up 3 bases, with 20 bases separating them. CDR3 sequence reads: CASSPLRSDGGDTEAFF. The CDR3 bases are TGTGCCAGCTCACCTCTCCGCTCGGACGGAGGAGACACTGAAGCTTTCTTT.